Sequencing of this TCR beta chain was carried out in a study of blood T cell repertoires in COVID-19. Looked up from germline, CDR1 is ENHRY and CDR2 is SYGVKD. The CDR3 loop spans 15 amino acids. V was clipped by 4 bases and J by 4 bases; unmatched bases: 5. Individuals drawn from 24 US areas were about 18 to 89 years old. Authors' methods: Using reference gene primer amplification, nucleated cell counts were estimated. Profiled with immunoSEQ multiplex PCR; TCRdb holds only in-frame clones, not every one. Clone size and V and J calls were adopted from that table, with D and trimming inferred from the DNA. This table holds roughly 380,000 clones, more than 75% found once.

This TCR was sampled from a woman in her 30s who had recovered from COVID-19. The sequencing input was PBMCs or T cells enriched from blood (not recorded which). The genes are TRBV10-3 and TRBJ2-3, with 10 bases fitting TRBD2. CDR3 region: CAISAGTSEADTQYF. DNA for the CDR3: TGTGCCATCAGTGCTGGGACTAGCGAAGCAGATACGCAGTATTTT.